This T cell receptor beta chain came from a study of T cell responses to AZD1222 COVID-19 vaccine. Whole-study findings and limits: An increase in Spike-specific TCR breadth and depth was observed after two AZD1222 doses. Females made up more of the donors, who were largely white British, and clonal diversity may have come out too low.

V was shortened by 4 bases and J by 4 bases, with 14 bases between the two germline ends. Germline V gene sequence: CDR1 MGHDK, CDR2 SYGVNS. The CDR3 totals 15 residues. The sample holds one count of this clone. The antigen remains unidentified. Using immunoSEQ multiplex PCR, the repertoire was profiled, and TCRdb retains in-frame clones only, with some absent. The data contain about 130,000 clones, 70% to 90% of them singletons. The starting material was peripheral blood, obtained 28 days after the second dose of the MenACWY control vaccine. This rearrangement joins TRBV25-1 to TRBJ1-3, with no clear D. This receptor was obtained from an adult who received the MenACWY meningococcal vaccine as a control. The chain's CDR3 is CASSGGRIRGNTIYF. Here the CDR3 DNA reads TGTGCCAGCAGTGGCGGACGGATTCGGGGAAACACCATATATTTT.